A single sample is the source of the 16 T cell receptor beta chains below, sequenced in a study of blood T cell repertoires in COVID-19. The method was immunoSEQ multiplex PCR; TCRdb's version includes in-frame clones alone and lacks a portion of them. In the table there are 25,000 to 35,000 clones, approximately 90% of which are singletons. Sequenced input: peripheral blood. Receptors originate from a human donor with active COVID-19. The donor label of this sample is uncertain.

The table lists this clone with a count of one. This sequence joins TRBV9 and TRBJ2-3; possibly TRBD2 for D (6 bases). Trimming pared 0 bases from V and 6 bases from J, leaving 26 bases between. This CDR3 has 19 amino acids. Per the germline V gene, CDR1 is SGDLS and CDR2 is YYNGEE. DNA for the CDR3: TGTGCCAGCAGCGTAGCCCCGTTTTCCCCGGGACTGGGGTCGGATACGCAGTATTTT. The encoded protein is CASSVAPFSPGLGSDTQYF.

Turning to this clone: At the DNA level, this CDR3 is encoded by other sequences in the same sample as well. This chain connects TRBV5-1 to TRBJ2-1; 7 positions match TRBD1. CDR1 and CDR2 (germline): SGHRS, YFSETQ. CDR3 length: 15 residues. Trimming took 4 bases from V and 2 from J; bases not matched to a gene: 6. This chain's CDR3 is CASSDDRAAYNEQFF. DNA of the CDR3: TGCGCCAGCAGCGACGACAGGGCTGCCTACAATGAGCAGTTCTTC.

The gene calls are TRBV28 and TRBJ1-2; D is uncertain. CDR3 length: 11 residues. Trimming took off 8 bases at V and 6 bases at J, with 10 bases between the two ends. CDR1 MDHEN and CDR2 SYDVKM come from the germline V gene. CDR3 protein: CASALINGYTF. The CDR3, as DNA: TGTGCCAGCGCACTGATTAATGGCTACACCTTC.

The chain has TRBV23-1 and TRBJ2-1, with D possibly matching TRBD1 (6 bases). TRBV23-1 is sorted into the ORF group, with uncertain function. V gave up 0 bases and J gave up 5 bases, with 17 bases separating them. This CDR3 is built from 17 residues. Here the CDR3 reads CASSQSRTPHRDNEQFF. CDR3 in DNA: TGCGCCAGCAGTCAATCGAGGACCCCTCACAGGGACAATGAGCAGTTCTTC.

The CDR3 protein is CASSLQGVYEQYF. The CDR3 region has the DNA TGTGCCAGCAGCCTACAGGGGGTCTACGAGCAGTACTTC. The chain couples TRBV5-6 to TRBJ2-7; 8 bases match TRBD1. Losses at the gene ends were 4 bases for V and 3 bases for J; bases not matched to a gene: 3. This CDR3 spans 13 amino acids. The germline V gene has CDR1 SGHDT and CDR2 YYEEEE.

The chain carries TRBV19 and TRBJ1-4; possible D gene TRBD1, 5 bases. The CDR3 runs to 18 residues. Germline V lookup: CDR1 LNHDA, CDR2 SQIVND (reference sequence). Trimming took off 6 bases at V and 7 bases at J, with 27 bases between the two ends. This CDR3 is CASSMRVVVGAGREKLFF. Written as DNA, the CDR3 is TGTGCCAGTAGCATGCGAGTGGTGGTAGGAGCAGGGCGTGAAAAACTGTTTTTT. Supplemented by reference TRBV19 and TRBJ1-4, the full variable domain reads DGGITQSPKYLFRKEGQNVTLSCEQNLNHDAMYWYRQDPGQGLRLIYYSQIVNDFQKGDIAEGYSVSREKKESFPLTVTSAQKNPTAFYLCASSMRVVVGAGREKLFFGSGTQLSVL.

The chain employs TRBV14 and TRBJ2-7; perhaps TRBD1 as D (6 bases). CDR1 and CDR2 (germline): SGHDN, FVKESK. This CDR3 region has 15 residues. The V end lost 3 bases, the J end lost 2 bases, and 14 bases lay between the germline ends. The chain's CDR3 is CASSHPGTGTYEQYF. The CDR3 bases are TGTGCCAGCAGCCACCCGGGAACAGGGACCTACGAGCAGTACTTC.

V and J are TRBV9 and TRBJ2-4, with 7 bases fitting TRBD1. J was trimmed by 6 bases and V by 3 bases; bases with no gene match: 9. This CDR3 contains 15 residues. Germline loops: CDR1 SGDLS, CDR2 YYNGEE. CDR3 coding DNA: TGTGCCAGCAGCGGCAACAGGGGTCGGGTAAACATTCAGTACTTC. Protein: CASSGNRGRVNIQYF.

The chain recombines TRBV15 with TRBJ2-3; 10 nucleotides match TRBD2. The CDR3 consists of 16 residues. The ends lost 0 bases at V and 3 bases at J; junction bases unmatched: 3. Germline CDR1 and CDR2: LNHNV and YYDKDF (reference sequence). CDR3 sequence: CATSRDGTSVTDTQYF. In DNA, the CDR3 is TGTGCCACCAGCAGAGATGGGACTAGCGTGACAGATACGCAGTATTTT.

V gene TRBV29-1 combines with J gene TRBJ2-7, with 9 bases fitting TRBD1. V was pared by 7 bases and J by 3 bases, with 4 bases of the junction left unmatched. The CDR3 has 12 amino acids. The germline CDR1 and CDR2 sequences are SQVTM and ANQGSEA. This CDR3 reads CSGVTGGYEQYF. CDR3 sequence (DNA): TGCAGCGGGGTGACAGGGGGCTACGAGCAGTACTTC.

The rearrangement links TRBV7-2 to TRBJ2-3; 9 bases are shared with TRBD2. V dropped 2 bases and J dropped 5; count of bases not matched to a gene: 8. Germline V CDR1 and CDR2: SGHTA, FQGNSA. This CDR3 is 16 amino acids long. The CDR3: CASSLYLAGAIDTQYF. The CDR3 DNA follows: TGTGCCAGCAGCTTATATTTAGCGGGAGCGATAGATACGCAGTATTTT.

This rearrangement joins TRBV2 to TRBJ2-7; 10 nucleotides match TRBD2. The CDR3 runs to 14 residues. J lost 2 bases, V lost 8 bases, and 6 bases had no gene match. Germline V gene lookup returns CDR1 SNHLY and CDR2 FYNNEI. CDR3 residues: CASRAGGQTYEQYF. Here the CDR3 DNA reads TGTGCCAGCCGAGCGGGGGGGCAAACCTACGAGCAGTACTTC.

The rearrangement links TRBV7-9 to TRBJ2-1, with TRBD1 identical over 8 bases. Germline V gene sequence: CDR1 SEHNR, CDR2 FQNEAQ (reference sequence). After removal of 6 bases from V and 2 bases from J, the junction contained 3 bases not matched to a gene. This CDR3 spans 14 amino acids. The CDR3 DNA sequence: TGTGCCAGCAGGGACAGGGAGGCCTACAATGAGCAGTTCTTC. Translated, it gives CASRDREAYNEQFF.

The genes are TRBV7-2 and TRBJ2-7, with D unclear. Trimming removed 5 bases at V and 2 bases at J, with 10 bases between. The length of the CDR3 is 13 residues. Germline V gene sequence: CDR1 SGHTA, CDR2 FQGNSA. CDR3 in DNA: TGTGCCAGCAGCATCCACACAGCCTACGAGCAGTACTTC. As protein: CASSIHTAYEQYF.

Only a few counts were recorded for this clone. The chain carries TRBV7-4 and TRBJ2-7; 9 nucleotides agree with TRBD1. Germline CDR1 reads SGHVT; CDR2 reads SQSDAQ. This CDR3 is built from 14 residues. Trimming removed 9 bases from V and 4 bases from J; junction bases left unmatched: 10. The CDR3 coding sequence is TGTGCCAGTCCTGGGACAGGGATAATTTACGAGCAGTACTTC. It encodes CASPGTGIIYEQYF.

This clone occurred a few times. The chain is built from TRBV11-2 and TRBJ2-1; 11 bases line up with TRBD2. Germline CDR1 is SGHAT and CDR2 is FQNNGV. Trimming removed 5 bases from V and 0 bases from J; junction bases left unmatched: 3. There are 16 residues in the CDR3. CDR3 protein: CASSPSGRNSYNEQFF. The CDR3, as DNA: TGTGCCAGCAGCCCTAGCGGGAGGAACTCCTACAATGAGCAGTTCTTC.